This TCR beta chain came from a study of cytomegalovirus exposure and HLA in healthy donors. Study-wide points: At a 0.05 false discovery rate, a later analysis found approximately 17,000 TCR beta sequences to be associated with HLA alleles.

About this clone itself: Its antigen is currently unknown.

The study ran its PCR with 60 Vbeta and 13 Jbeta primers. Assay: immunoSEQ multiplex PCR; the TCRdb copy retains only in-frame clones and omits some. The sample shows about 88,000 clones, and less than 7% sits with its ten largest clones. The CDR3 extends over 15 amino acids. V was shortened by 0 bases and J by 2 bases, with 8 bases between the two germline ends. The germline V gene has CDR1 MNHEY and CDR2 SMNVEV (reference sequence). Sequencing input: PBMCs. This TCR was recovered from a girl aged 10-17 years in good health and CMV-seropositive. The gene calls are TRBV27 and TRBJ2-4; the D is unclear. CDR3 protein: CASSLSSVSKNIQYF. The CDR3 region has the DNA TGTGCCAGCAGTTTATCATCTGTATCCAAAAACATTCAGTACTTC.